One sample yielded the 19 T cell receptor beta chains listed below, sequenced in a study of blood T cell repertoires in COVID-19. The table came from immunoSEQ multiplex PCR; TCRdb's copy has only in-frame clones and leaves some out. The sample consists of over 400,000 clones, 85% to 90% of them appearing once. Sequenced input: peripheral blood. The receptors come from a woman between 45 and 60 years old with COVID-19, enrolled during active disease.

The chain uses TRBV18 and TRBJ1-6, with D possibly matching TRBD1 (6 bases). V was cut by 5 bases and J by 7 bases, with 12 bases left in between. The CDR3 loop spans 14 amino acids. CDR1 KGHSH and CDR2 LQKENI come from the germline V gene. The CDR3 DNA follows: TGTGCCAGCTCAGTCGACAGGTCCAATTCACCCCTCCACTTT. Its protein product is CASSVDRSNSPLHF.

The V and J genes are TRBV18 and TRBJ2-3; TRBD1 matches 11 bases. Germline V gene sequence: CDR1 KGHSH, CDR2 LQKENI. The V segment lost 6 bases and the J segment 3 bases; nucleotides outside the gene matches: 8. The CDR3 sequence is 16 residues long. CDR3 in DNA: TGTGCCAGCTCGTCGCGGGGGACAGGGGGAACAGATACGCAGTATTTT. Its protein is CASSSRGTGGTDTQYF. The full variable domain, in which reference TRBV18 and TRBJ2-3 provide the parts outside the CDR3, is NAGVMQNPRHLVRRRGQEARLRCSPMKGHSHVYWYRQLPEEGLKFMVYLQKENIIDESGMPKERFSAEFPKEGPSILRIQQVVRGDSAAYFCASSSRGTGGTDTQYFGPGTRLTVL.

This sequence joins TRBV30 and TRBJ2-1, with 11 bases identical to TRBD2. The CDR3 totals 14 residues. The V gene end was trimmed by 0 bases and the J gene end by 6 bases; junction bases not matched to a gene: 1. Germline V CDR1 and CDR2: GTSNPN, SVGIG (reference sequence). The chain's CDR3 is CAWSVTSGGNEQFF. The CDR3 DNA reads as TGTGCCTGGAGTGTCACTAGCGGGGGCAATGAGCAGTTCTTC.

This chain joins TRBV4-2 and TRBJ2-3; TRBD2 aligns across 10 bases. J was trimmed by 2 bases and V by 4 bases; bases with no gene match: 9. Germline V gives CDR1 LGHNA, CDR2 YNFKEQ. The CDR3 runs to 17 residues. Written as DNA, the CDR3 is TGTGCCAGCAGCCGTTCCACTAGCGGGGTTCCCACAGATACGCAGTATTTT. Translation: CASSRSTSGVPTDTQYF.

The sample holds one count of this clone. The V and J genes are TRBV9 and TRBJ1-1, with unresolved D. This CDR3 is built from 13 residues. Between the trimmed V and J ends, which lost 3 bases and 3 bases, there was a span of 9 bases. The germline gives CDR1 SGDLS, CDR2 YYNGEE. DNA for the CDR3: TGTGCCAGCAGCGCGGGGAGTGACACTGAAGCTTTCTTT. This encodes CASSAGSDTEAFF.

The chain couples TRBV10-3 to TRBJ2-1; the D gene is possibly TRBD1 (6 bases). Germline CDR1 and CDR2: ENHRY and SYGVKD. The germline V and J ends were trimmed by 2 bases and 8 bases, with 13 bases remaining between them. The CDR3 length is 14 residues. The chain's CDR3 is CAISEGQGHDEQFF. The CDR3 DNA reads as TGTGCCATCAGTGAGGGGCAGGGACACGATGAGCAGTTCTTC.

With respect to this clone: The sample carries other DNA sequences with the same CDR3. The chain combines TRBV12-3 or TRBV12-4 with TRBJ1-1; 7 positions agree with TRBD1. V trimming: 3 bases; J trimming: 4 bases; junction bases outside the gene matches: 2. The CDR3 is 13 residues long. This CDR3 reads CASSLAGGTEAFF. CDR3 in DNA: TGTGCCAGCAGTTTGGCAGGGGGCACTGAAGCTTTCTTT.

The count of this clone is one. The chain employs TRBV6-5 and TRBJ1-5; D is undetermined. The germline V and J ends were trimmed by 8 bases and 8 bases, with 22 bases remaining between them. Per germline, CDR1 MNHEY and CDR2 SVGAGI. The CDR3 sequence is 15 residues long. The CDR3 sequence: CASRLLQIGPEPQHF. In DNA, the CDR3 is TGTGCCAGCCGTCTTCTTCAAATTGGTCCGGAGCCCCAGCATTTT.

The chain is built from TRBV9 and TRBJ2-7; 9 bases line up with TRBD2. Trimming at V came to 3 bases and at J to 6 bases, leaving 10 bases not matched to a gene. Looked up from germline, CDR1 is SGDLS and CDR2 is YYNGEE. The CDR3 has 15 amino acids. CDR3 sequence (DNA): TGTGCCAGCAGCGGTGACCCCGGGACTAGCTCCGAGCAGTACTTC. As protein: CASSGDPGTSSEQYF.

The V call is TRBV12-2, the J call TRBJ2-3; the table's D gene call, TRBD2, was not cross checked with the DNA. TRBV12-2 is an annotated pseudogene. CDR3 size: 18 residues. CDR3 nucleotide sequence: TGTGCAAGTCGCCTAGAGGGGTCTAGCGGGAGGGACACAGATACGCAGTATTTT. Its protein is CASRLEGSSGRDTDTQYF.

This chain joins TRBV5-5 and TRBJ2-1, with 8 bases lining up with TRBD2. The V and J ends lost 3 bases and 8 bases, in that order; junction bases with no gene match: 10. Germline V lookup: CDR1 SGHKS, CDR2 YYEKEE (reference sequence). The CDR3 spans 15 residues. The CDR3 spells CASSWTSRGGDEQFF. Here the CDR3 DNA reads TGTGCCAGCAGCTGGACTAGCCGGGGAGGCGATGAGCAGTTCTTC.

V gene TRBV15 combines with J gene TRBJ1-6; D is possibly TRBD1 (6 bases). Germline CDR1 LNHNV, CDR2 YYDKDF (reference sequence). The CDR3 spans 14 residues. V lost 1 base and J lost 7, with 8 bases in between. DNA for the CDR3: TGTGCCACCAGCAGAGGGCAGGGGAATTCACCCCTCCACTTT. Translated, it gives CATSRGQGNSPLHF.

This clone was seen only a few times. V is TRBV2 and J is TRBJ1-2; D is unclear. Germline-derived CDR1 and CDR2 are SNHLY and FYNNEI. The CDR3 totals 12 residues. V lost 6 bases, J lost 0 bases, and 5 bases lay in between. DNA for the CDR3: TGTGCCAGCAGGCAGACTAACTATGGCTACACCTTC. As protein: CASRQTNYGYTF.

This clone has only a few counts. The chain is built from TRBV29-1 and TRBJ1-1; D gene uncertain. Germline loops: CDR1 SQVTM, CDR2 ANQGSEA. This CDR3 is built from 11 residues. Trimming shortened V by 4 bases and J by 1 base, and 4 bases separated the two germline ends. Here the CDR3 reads CSVGRNTEAFF. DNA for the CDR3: TGCAGCGTTGGTAGGAACACTGAAGCTTTCTTT.

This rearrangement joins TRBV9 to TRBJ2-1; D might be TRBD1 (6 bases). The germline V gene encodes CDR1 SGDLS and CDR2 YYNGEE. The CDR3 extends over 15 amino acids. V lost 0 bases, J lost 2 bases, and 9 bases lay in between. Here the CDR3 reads CASSVAGTPYNEQFF. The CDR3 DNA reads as TGTGCCAGCAGCGTAGCGGGGACACCCTACAATGAGCAGTTCTTC.

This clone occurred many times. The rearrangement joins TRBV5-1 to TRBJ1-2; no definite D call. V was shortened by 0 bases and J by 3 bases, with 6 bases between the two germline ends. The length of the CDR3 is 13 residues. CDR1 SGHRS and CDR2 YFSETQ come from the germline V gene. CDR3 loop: CASSLDSHYGYTF. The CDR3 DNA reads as TGCGCCAGCAGCTTGGACAGTCACTATGGCTACACCTTC.

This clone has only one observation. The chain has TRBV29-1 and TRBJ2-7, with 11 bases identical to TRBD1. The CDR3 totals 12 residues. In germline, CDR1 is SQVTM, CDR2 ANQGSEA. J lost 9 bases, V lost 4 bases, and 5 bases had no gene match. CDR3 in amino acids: CSVGPGQGGQYF. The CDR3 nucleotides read TGCAGCGTTGGCCCGGGACAGGGGGGGCAGTACTTC.

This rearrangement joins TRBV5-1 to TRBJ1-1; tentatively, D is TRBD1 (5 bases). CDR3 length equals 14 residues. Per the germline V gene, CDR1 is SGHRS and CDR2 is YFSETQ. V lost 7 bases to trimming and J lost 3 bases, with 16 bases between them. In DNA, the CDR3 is TGCGCCAGCCGGACACCCGGCGTAGACACTGAAGCTTTCTTT. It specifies CASRTPGVDTEAFF.

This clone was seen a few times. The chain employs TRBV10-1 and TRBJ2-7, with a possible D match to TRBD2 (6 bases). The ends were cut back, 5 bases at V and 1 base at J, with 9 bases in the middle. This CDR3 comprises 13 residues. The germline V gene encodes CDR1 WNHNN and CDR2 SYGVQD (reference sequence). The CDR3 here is CASSSGTSYEQYF. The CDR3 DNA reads TGCGCCAGCAGTAGTGGGACTTCCTACGAGCAGTACTTC.